The TCR beta chain described here comes from a study of T cells in Graves' hyperthyroidism and ophthalmopathy. Study outcomes and limitations: Expanded thyroid clonotypes (above 0.001) were mostly also found in blood. A 13 V-J model separated ophthalmopathy from stable hyperthyroidism.

Trimming shortened V by 2 bases and J by 5 bases, and 9 bases separated the two germline ends. Germline CDR1 reads SEHNR; CDR2 reads FQNEAQ (reference sequence). This CDR3 has 13 residues. This clonotype came up many times. What it binds is unknown. RNA transcripts yielded amplified TCR beta CDR3 regions. HTBI primers were employed in a first-round RT-PCR of the TCR CDR3. A single record per CDR3 protein comes from TCRdb applying MiXCR to the multiplex PCR reads. This table has fewer than 750,000 distinct CDR3 sequences, about 45% appearing once. Based on clinical symptoms, serum thyroxine and TRAb, thyroid ultrasound and orbital computed tomography, diagnoses were reached.

Sequencing was performed on peripheral blood or thyroid tissue (not recorded which). V usage is TRBV7-9 and J usage is TRBJ2-5; D unresolved. This sequence originates from a woman between 18 and 30 years old with Graves' hyperthyroidism. CDR3 in amino acids: CASSLMDTETQYF. CDR3 DNA: TGTGCCAGCAGCTTAATGGATACCGAGACCCAGTACTTC.